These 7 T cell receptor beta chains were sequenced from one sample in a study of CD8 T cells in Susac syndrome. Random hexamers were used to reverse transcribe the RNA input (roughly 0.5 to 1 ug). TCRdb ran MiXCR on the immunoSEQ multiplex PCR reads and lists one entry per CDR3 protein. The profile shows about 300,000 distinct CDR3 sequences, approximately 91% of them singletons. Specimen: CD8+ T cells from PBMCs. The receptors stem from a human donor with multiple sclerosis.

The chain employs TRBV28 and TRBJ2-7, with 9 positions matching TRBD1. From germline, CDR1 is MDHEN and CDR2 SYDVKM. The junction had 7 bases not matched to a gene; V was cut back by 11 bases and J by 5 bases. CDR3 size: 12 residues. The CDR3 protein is CAVPGQGNEQYF. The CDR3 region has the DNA TGTGCCGTCCCGGGACAGGGCAACGAGCAGTACTTC.

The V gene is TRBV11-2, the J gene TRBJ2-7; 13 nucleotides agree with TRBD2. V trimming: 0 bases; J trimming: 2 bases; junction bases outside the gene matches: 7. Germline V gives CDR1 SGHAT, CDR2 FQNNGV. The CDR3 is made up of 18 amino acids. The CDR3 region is CASSLDWTSGRPTYEQYF. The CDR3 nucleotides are TGTGCCAGCAGCTTAGATTGGACTAGCGGGAGACCAACCTACGAGCAGTACTTC.

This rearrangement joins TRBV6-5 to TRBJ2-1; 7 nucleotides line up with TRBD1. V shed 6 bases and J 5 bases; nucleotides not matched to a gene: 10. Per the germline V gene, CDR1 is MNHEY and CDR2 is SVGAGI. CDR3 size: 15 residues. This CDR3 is CASSGPGQMNNEQFF. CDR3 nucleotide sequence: TGTGCCAGCAGCGGACCGGGACAGATGAACAATGAGCAGTTCTTC.

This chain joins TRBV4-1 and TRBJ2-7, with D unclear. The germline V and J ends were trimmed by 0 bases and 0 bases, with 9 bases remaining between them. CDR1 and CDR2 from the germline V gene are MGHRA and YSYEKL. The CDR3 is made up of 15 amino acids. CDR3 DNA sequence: TGCGCCAGCAGCCAAGAAGCGTATAGCTCCTACGAGCAGTACTTC. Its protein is CASSQEAYSSYEQYF.

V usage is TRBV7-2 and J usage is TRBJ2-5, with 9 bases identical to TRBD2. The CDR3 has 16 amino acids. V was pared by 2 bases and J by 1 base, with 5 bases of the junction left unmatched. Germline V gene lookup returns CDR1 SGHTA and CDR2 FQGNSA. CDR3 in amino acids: CASSLPSGGSQETQYF. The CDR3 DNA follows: TGTGCCAGCAGCTTACCAAGCGGGGGGTCCCAAGAGACCCAGTACTTC.

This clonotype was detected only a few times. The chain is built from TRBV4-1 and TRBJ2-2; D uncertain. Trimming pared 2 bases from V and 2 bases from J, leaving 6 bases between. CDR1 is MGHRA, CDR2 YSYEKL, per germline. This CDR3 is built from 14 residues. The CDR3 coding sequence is TGCGCCAGCAGCCAATGGTTCAACACCGGGGAGCTGTTTTTT. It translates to CASSQWFNTGELFF.

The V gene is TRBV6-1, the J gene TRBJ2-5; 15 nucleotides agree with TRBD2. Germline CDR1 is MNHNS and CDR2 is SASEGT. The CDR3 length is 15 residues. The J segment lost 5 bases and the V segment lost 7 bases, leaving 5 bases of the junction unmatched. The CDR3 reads CASTDGLAGGETQYF. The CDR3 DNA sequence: TGTGCCAGCACCGATGGACTAGCGGGGGGGGAGACCCAGTACTTC.